The present T cell receptor beta chain was sequenced within a study of cytomegalovirus exposure and HLA in healthy donors. About the research overall: Early released data comprised 80 million to 100 million unique TCRs from HLA-typed donors. Broader study findings: A later analysis showed TCR association rates differing by HLA locus, peaking at DRB1 and lowest at HLA-C. Follow-up analysis later connected one missense variant in DCLRE1C with trimming of TCR beta V- and J-genes. Later analysis revealed greater clonal expansion in HLA-associated TCR beta chains than in equally common others.

Primers: 60 Vbeta forward and 13 Jbeta reverse. Some clones are missing from TCRdb's copy, which holds only in-frame ones; the method was immunoSEQ multiplex PCR. The sample shows about 150,000 clones, roughly 80% of them seen only once. This clone was counted a few times. Its antigen is as yet unknown. V lost 5 bases, J lost 0 bases, and 8 bases stayed unmatched. CDR1 is SSHAT, CDR2 FNYEAQ, per germline (reference sequence). The CDR3 is 17 amino acids. This clonotype originated in a woman between 40 and 50 years old in good health and CMV-seronegative. The material sequenced was PBMCs. V usage is TRBV7-7 and J usage is TRBJ2-3; 10 bases fit TRBD2. CDR3 DNA sequence: TGTGCCAGCAGCCCCATGACTAGCGGGTCTAGCACAGATACGCAGTATTTT. Amino acid sequence: CASSPMTSGSSTDTQYF.